This entry lists 7 T cell receptor beta chains sequenced from one sample in a study of OX40 agonist ivuxolimab in advanced cancers. Clones were sequenced by immunoSEQ multiplex PCR, and TCRdb holds only the in-frame ones, with some missing. Among some 100,000 clones listed, 85% to 90% were seen once. Sequencing used CD4+ or CD8+ T cells sorted from blood, obtained in a trial of the OX40 agonist ivuxolimab. These receptors were collected from an adult with an advanced solid tumor such as melanoma, head and neck, liver or kidney cancer.

The chain has TRBV11-1 and TRBJ2-7; D gene uncertain. The CDR3 extends over 13 amino acids. Germline V CDR1 and CDR2: SGHAT, FQDESV (reference sequence). Trimming removed 1 base at V and 3 bases at J, with 7 bases between. This CDR3 is CASSLVPGYEQYF. The CDR3 coding sequence is TGTGCCAGCAGCTTAGTACCGGGCTACGAGCAGTACTTC.

This clone is a singleton in its sample. The chain combines TRBV5-1 with TRBJ2-6, with D unclear. This CDR3 comprises 14 residues. Germline loops: CDR1 SGHRS, CDR2 YFSETQ. With 3 bases removed from V and 3 bases from J, the gap between germline ends came to 7 bases. The CDR3 DNA reads TGCGCCAGCAGCTACCATCTTGGGGCCAACGTCCTGACTTTC. This gives the protein CASSYHLGANVLTF.

This chain joins TRBV5-1 and TRBJ2-5; 14 nucleotides match TRBD2. Germline CDR1 reads SGHRS; CDR2 reads YFSETQ. V shed 4 bases and J 5 bases; nucleotides not matched to a gene: 13. The CDR3 is 18 residues long. The CDR3 loop is CASSPLTSGGASRETQYF. The CDR3 nucleotides read TGCGCCAGCAGCCCCCTGACTAGCGGGGGGGCGTCGAGGGAGACCCAGTACTTC.

The rearrangement links TRBV19 to TRBJ2-2, with a possible D match to TRBD2 (6 bases). Trimming took 3 bases from V and 4 from J, leaving 12 bases between them. The CDR3 has 15 residues. Per germline, CDR1 LNHDA and CDR2 SQIVND (reference sequence). The CDR3 bases are TGTGCCAGTAGTATCTTCGATAGCGGCACCGGGGAGCTGTTTTTT. Translation gives CASSIFDSGTGELFF. Together with reference TRBV19 and TRBJ2-2, the CDR3 gives the full variable domain: DGGITQSPKYLFRKEGQNVTLSCEQNLNHDAMYWYRQDPGQGLRLIYYSQIVNDFQKGDIAEGYSVSREKKESFPLTVTSAQKNPTAFYLCASSIFDSGTGELFFGEGSRLTVL.

The J gene is TRBJ1-1, the V gene TRBV19; 9 positions match TRBD1. CDR1 and CDR2 (germline): LNHDA, SQIVND (reference sequence). CDR3 length: 17 amino acids. V shed 3 bases and J 6 bases; nucleotides not matched to a gene: 14. Written as DNA, the CDR3 is TGTGCCAGTAGTATCCAGGGACAGGGTTATCGAGGTGCTGAAGCTTTCTTT. Its protein is CASSIQGQGYRGAEAFF.

The rearrangement joins TRBV7-8 to TRBJ1-5, with D possibly matching TRBD1 (5 bases). V lost 5 bases, J lost 4 bases, and 15 bases lay in between. The CDR3 contains 15 residues. The V gene's germline CDR1 is SGHVS and CDR2 FQNEAQ. The CDR3: CASSPAGAPNQPQHF. CDR3 coding DNA: TGTGCCAGCAGCCCTGCCGGGGCCCCAAATCAGCCCCAGCATTTT.

This sequence joins TRBV5-1 and TRBJ1-1; tentative D call: TRBD1 (6 bases). V was clipped by 6 bases and J by 10 bases, with 19 bases between them. In germline, CDR1 is SGHRS, CDR2 YFSETQ. The CDR3 totals 13 residues. CDR3 residues: CASTLRGGGAAFF. CDR3 nucleotides: TGCGCCAGCACGCTCCGGGGGGGCGGAGCAGCTTTCTTT.